Listed below are T cell receptor beta chains from one sample, sequenced in a study of T cell responses to AZD1222 COVID-19 vaccine. This table comes from immunoSEQ multiplex PCR, and its TCRdb copy is limited to in-frame clones, with some not included. The sample shows more than 95,000 clones, roughly 89% of them seen only once. The sequencing used peripheral blood, collected 28 days after the second AZD1222 dose. Receptor source: an adult who received the AZD1222 COVID-19 vaccine. Both conserved end residues are part of each CDR3. D genes are given only for firm matches. Clone size is given for some rows only: seen once, a few or many times, or a class if the clone is expanded.

TGTGCCAGCAGCCAACAGGGGGGGTCGGAGACCCAGTACTTC CASSQQGGSETQYF - TRBJ2-5 - TRBV7-9
TGTGCCAGCAGTCCTGGGACAGTAAATCAGCCCCAGCATTTT CASSPGTVNQPQHF few TRBJ1-5 TRBD1 TRBV27
TGTGCCAGCAGGGGAGGCGGGGGAAGCACAGATACGCAGTATTTT CASRGGGGSTDTQYF once TRBJ2-3 TRBD2 TRBV6-5
TGTGCCAGCAGCCGACTAGGGGATTCCTACAATGAGCAGTTCTTC CASSRLGDSYNEQFF - TRBJ2-1 - TRBV6-1
TGTGCCAGCAGCGTAGGGACTAGCGGGAGAGCAGATACGCAGTATTTT CASSVGTSGRADTQYF - TRBJ2-3 TRBD2 TRBV9
TGCGCCAGCAGCTTGGCCGGGGTTAGCGGGAGTATAAAGACCCAGTACTTC CASSLAGVSGSIKTQYF - TRBJ2-5 TRBD2 TRBV5-1
TGTGCCAGCATTATTTGGTTCAAGGACGCGGGCTACACCTTC CASIIWFKDAGYTF - TRBJ1-2 - TRBV6-5
TGTGCCAGTAAGCCCGCCCAGGGGATTCGCGGTGAAAAACTGTTTTTT CASKPAQGIRGEKLFF - TRBJ1-4 - TRBV19
TGTGCCAGCAGTTTGACAGGGGCGGCAGATACGCAGTATTTT CASSLTGAADTQYF - TRBJ2-3 TRBD1 TRBV27
TGTGCCAGCAGTTCCCGGACAGGGGGCGCCTACGAGCAGTACTTC CASSSRTGGAYEQYF - TRBJ2-7 TRBD1 TRBV28
TGTGCCAGCAGCTTACCGACAGTCTCAAAGACCCAGTACTTC CASSLPTVSKTQYF - TRBJ2-5 - TRBV11-1
TGTGCCAGCAGCCTAAATTTCTACGAGCAGTACTTC CASSLNFYEQYF - TRBJ2-7 - TRBV13
TGTGCCAGCAGTGCACTAGGCGCCGGGGCCAACGTCCTGACTTTC CASSALGAGANVLTF - TRBJ2-6 - TRBV6-1
TGTGCCAGCAGCTCTGGACAGACCTATGGCTACACCTTC CASSSGQTYGYTF - TRBJ1-2 - TRBV12-3/TRBV12-4
TGTGCCAGCAGCTTCAAAGATTCACCCCTCCACTTT CASSFKDSPLHF once TRBJ1-6 - TRBV7-6
TGTGCCAGCAGCTTGAGGGACAGCGGAGATACGCAGTATTTT CASSLRDSGDTQYF - TRBJ2-3 TRBD1 TRBV7-2
TGTGCCAGCAGTGCCCTTCCGACAGGGATAAACTCCTACGAGCAGTACTTC CASSALPTGINSYEQYF - TRBJ2-7 TRBD1 TRBV27